Listed below are T cell receptor beta chains from one sample, sequenced in a study of blood T cell repertoires in COVID-19. The assay was immunoSEQ multiplex PCR, and TCRdb's table has in-frame clones only and misses some. The sample has approximately 75,000 clones, about 88% seen once. The sample consisted of peripheral blood. These receptors all come from an elderly man with COVID-19, enrolled during active disease. Both conserved end residues are part of each CDR3. Fields, in order: clone size, J gene, D gene, V gene, CDR3 length, CDR3 protein, CDR3 DNA. A D gene is named only where the DNA matches it firmly. The listing skips clone size in some rows; elsewhere it reads once, few, many or a size class.

clone size: few; J gene: TRBJ1-1; D gene: TRBD1; V gene: TRBV5-1; CDR3 length: 16; CDR3 protein: CASSQPYRGGNTEAFF; CDR3 DNA: TGCGCCAGCAGCCAACCCTACAGGGGAGGCAACACTGAAGCTTTCTTT
clone size: once; J gene: TRBJ1-1; D gene: -; V gene: TRBV18; CDR3 length: 13; CDR3 protein: CASSPHPGDEAFF; CDR3 DNA: TGTGCCAGCTCACCTCACCCAGGGGATGAAGCTTTCTTT
clone size: -; J gene: TRBJ2-1; D gene: TRBD2; V gene: TRBV3-1/TRBV3-2; CDR3 length: 19; CDR3 protein: CASSQDPAGTASSYNEQFF; CDR3 DNA: TGTGCCAGCAGCCAAGATCCAGCGGGGACCGCGAGCTCCTACAATGAGCAGTTCTTC
clone size: -; J gene: TRBJ2-1; D gene: -; V gene: TRBV27; CDR3 length: 16; CDR3 protein: CASSLSGRSSYNEQFF; CDR3 DNA: TGTGCCAGCAGTTTATCGGGCCGTAGCTCCTACAATGAGCAGTTCTTC
clone size: -; J gene: TRBJ2-1; D gene: TRBD1; V gene: TRBV5-1; CDR3 length: 15; CDR3 protein: CASSRTGDNYNEQFF; CDR3 DNA: TGCGCCAGCAGCCGGACAGGGGATAACTACAATGAGCAGTTCTTC
clone size: -; J gene: TRBJ2-7; D gene: TRBD1; V gene: TRBV11-2; CDR3 length: 14; CDR3 protein: CASTVRQGVYEQYF; CDR3 DNA: TGTGCCAGCACTGTCCGACAGGGGGTCTACGAGCAGTACTTC
clone size: -; J gene: TRBJ1-1; D gene: TRBD1; V gene: TRBV18; CDR3 length: 16; CDR3 protein: CASSPGQKNMNTEAFF; CDR3 DNA: TGTGCCAGCTCACCGGGACAGAAGAACATGAACACTGAAGCTTTCTTT
clone size: -; J gene: TRBJ1-6; D gene: TRBD1; V gene: TRBV6-5; CDR3 length: 14; CDR3 protein: CASRGGRHNSPLHF; CDR3 DNA: TGTGCCAGCCGAGGGGGCAGACATAATTCACCCCTCCACTTT
clone size: few; J gene: TRBJ1-1; D gene: TRBD1; V gene: TRBV10-3; CDR3 length: 13; CDR3 protein: CASREDRDTEAFF; CDR3 DNA: TGTGCCTCCAGGGAGGACAGGGACACTGAAGCTTTCTTT
clone size: -; J gene: TRBJ2-7; D gene: TRBD1; V gene: TRBV11-3; CDR3 length: 14; CDR3 protein: CASSLHRGTYEQYF; CDR3 DNA: TGTGCCAGCAGCTTACACAGGGGCACCTACGAGCAGTACTTC
clone size: -; J gene: TRBJ1-1; D gene: TRBD1; V gene: TRBV3-1/TRBV3-2; CDR3 length: 14; CDR3 protein: CASSLGPGQGVPFF; CDR3 DNA: TGTGCCAGCAGCCTGGGTCCGGGACAGGGGGTTCCTTTCTTT
clone size: -; J gene: TRBJ2-5; D gene: -; V gene: TRBV6-6; CDR3 length: 14; CDR3 protein: CASSYSSRLETQYF; CDR3 DNA: TGTGCCAGCAGTTACTCGAGTAGACTGGAGACCCAGTACTTC
clone size: -; J gene: TRBJ1-1; D gene: -; V gene: TRBV27; CDR3 length: 15; CDR3 protein: CASSLYGDRGTEAFF; CDR3 DNA: TGTGCCAGCAGTTTATACGGGGATCGGGGCACTGAAGCTTTCTTT
clone size: few; J gene: TRBJ1-3; D gene: TRBD1; V gene: TRBV5-6; CDR3 length: 15; CDR3 protein: CASSRDSGLGGTIYF; CDR3 DNA: TGTGCCAGCTCCCGGGACAGTGGACTCGGTGGCACCATATATTTT
clone size: -; J gene: TRBJ1-2; D gene: TRBD1; V gene: TRBV5-4; CDR3 length: 16; CDR3 protein: CASSLVDRGQYYGYTF; CDR3 DNA: TGTGCCAGCAGCTTGGTTGACAGGGGGCAATACTATGGCTACACCTTC
clone size: -; J gene: TRBJ1-6; D gene: TRBD1; V gene: TRBV27; CDR3 length: 21; CDR3 protein: CASSNRDRGIFTHPGNSPLHF; CDR3 DNA: TGTGCCAGCAGTAATCGGGACAGGGGGATCTTTACCCACCCGGGTAATTCACCCCTCCACTTT
clone size: -; J gene: TRBJ1-2; D gene: -; V gene: TRBV3-1/TRBV3-2; CDR3 length: 15; CDR3 protein: CASSQSDLANYGYTF; CDR3 DNA: TGTGCCAGCAGCCAAAGCGATTTAGCTAACTATGGCTACACCTTC
clone size: -; J gene: TRBJ1-4; D gene: TRBD1; V gene: TRBV11-2; CDR3 length: 19; CDR3 protein: CASSFPPGQGEEGNEKLFF; CDR3 DNA: TGTGCCAGCAGCTTTCCTCCGGGACAGGGGGAAGAGGGTAATGAAAAACTGTTTTTT
clone size: -; J gene: TRBJ1-1; D gene: -; V gene: TRBV18; CDR3 length: 13; CDR3 protein: CASSPTENTEAFF; CDR3 DNA: TGTGCCAGCTCACCGACAGAGAACACTGAAGCTTTCTTT
clone size: -; J gene: TRBJ1-5; D gene: TRBD1; V gene: TRBV29-1; CDR3 length: 15; CDR3 protein: CSVSSGTGGNQPQHF; CDR3 DNA: TGCAGCGTTTCGTCCGGGACAGGGGGTAATCAGCCCCAGCATTTT
clone size: -; J gene: TRBJ1-2; D gene: TRBD1; V gene: TRBV7-2; CDR3 length: 17; CDR3 protein: CASSLEWVGQGTKGYTF; CDR3 DNA: TGTGCCAGCAGCTTAGAATGGGTGGGACAGGGCACTAAGGGCTACACCTTC
clone size: -; J gene: TRBJ1-2; D gene: TRBD1; V gene: TRBV5-4; CDR3 length: 14; CDR3 protein: CASSLQGAIYGYTF; CDR3 DNA: TGTGCCAGCAGCTTACAGGGGGCAATCTATGGCTACACCTTC
clone size: -; J gene: TRBJ1-2; D gene: -; V gene: TRBV27; CDR3 length: 11; CDR3 protein: CASSGNYGYTF; CDR3 DNA: TGTGCCAGCAGTGGCAACTATGGCTACACCTTC
clone size: -; J gene: TRBJ2-7; D gene: -; V gene: TRBV3-1/TRBV3-2; CDR3 length: 16; CDR3 protein: CASSQDSGTPTYEQYF; CDR3 DNA: TGTGCCAGCAGCCAAGATAGTGGGACTCCTACTTACGAGCAGTACTTC
clone size: -; J gene: TRBJ1-4; D gene: -; V gene: TRBV6-5; CDR3 length: 13; CDR3 protein: CASSRRPNEKLFF; CDR3 DNA: TGTGCCAGCAGTCGGCGGCCTAATGAAAAACTGTTTTTT
clone size: once; J gene: TRBJ2-1; D gene: TRBD1; V gene: TRBV7-2; CDR3 length: 14; CDR3 protein: CASSLRGQGYEQFF; CDR3 DNA: TGTGCCAGCAGCTTAAGAGGACAGGGCTATGAGCAGTTCTTC
clone size: once; J gene: TRBJ2-3; D gene: TRBD1; V gene: TRBV19; CDR3 length: 16; CDR3 protein: CASSSGTGVLGDTQYF; CDR3 DNA: TGTGCCAGTAGTTCCGGGACAGGGGTTTTAGGAGATACGCAGTATTTT
clone size: -; J gene: TRBJ2-2; D gene: TRBD1; V gene: TRBV7-3; CDR3 length: 15; CDR3 protein: CASSPRQGSTGELFF; CDR3 DNA: TGTGCCAGCAGCCCGCGACAGGGTAGCACCGGGGAGCTGTTTTTT
clone size: -; J gene: TRBJ1-1; D gene: TRBD1; V gene: TRBV6-5; CDR3 length: 12; CDR3 protein: CASRSTGGEAFF; CDR3 DNA: TGTGCCAGCAGGTCGACAGGGGGGGAGGCTTTCTTT
clone size: few; J gene: TRBJ1-5; D gene: TRBD1; V gene: TRBV7-9; CDR3 length: 18; CDR3 protein: CASSIRTHRGDSNQPQHF; CDR3 DNA: TGTGCCAGCAGTATAAGGACACACAGGGGAGATAGCAATCAGCCCCAGCATTTT
clone size: -; J gene: TRBJ1-2; D gene: -; V gene: TRBV10-3; CDR3 length: 13; CDR3 protein: CAISDVWGGGYTF; CDR3 DNA: TGTGCCATCAGTGACGTCTGGGGGGGAGGCTACACCTTC
clone size: once; J gene: TRBJ2-7; D gene: -; V gene: TRBV3-1/TRBV3-2; CDR3 length: 13; CDR3 protein: CASSPLASYEQYF; CDR3 DNA: TGTGCCAGCAGCCCTTTAGCCTCCTACGAGCAGTACTTC
clone size: -; J gene: TRBJ1-1; D gene: TRBD1; V gene: TRBV5-8; CDR3 length: 15; CDR3 protein: CASSSGQGWNTEAFF; CDR3 DNA: TGTGCCAGCAGCTCGGGACAGGGATGGAACACTGAAGCTTTCTTT
clone size: -; J gene: TRBJ1-1; D gene: -; V gene: TRBV3-1/TRBV3-2; CDR3 length: 13; CDR3 protein: CASSQSRVTEAFF; CDR3 DNA: TGTGCCAGCAGCCAAAGCAGGGTGACTGAAGCTTTCTTT
clone size: -; J gene: TRBJ1-4; D gene: TRBD1; V gene: TRBV10-3; CDR3 length: 13; CDR3 protein: CAATGDHYEKLFF; CDR3 DNA: TGTGCCGCCACAGGGGACCACTATGAAAAACTGTTTTTT
clone size: -; J gene: TRBJ1-5; D gene: -; V gene: TRBV19; CDR3 length: 13; CDR3 protein: CASSIQGAQPQHF; CDR3 DNA: TGTGCCAGTAGCATCCAGGGCGCTCAGCCCCAGCATTTT
clone size: -; J gene: TRBJ2-3; D gene: -; V gene: TRBV5-5; CDR3 length: 14; CDR3 protein: CASSLRGGEDTQYF; CDR3 DNA: TGTGCCAGCAGCTTGAGGGGGGGCGAAGATACGCAGTATTTT
clone size: -; J gene: TRBJ1-6; D gene: TRBD1; V gene: TRBV6-2/TRBV6-3; CDR3 length: 16; CDR3 protein: CASSYPTGGIDSPLHF; CDR3 DNA: TGTGCCAGCAGTTATCCCACAGGGGGAATAGACTCACCCCTCCACTTT
clone size: -; J gene: TRBJ2-5; D gene: -; V gene: TRBV18; CDR3 length: 13; CDR3 protein: CASSPPFVQTQYF; CDR3 DNA: TGTGCCAGCTCACCACCGTTCGTTCAGACCCAGTACTTC
clone size: once; J gene: TRBJ2-5; D gene: -; V gene: TRBV7-3; CDR3 length: 16; CDR3 protein: CASSLTSGMAQETQYF; CDR3 DNA: TGTGCCAGCAGCTTAACGTCGGGGATGGCCCAAGAGACCCAGTACTTC
clone size: -; J gene: TRBJ1-2; D gene: -; V gene: TRBV6-5; CDR3 length: 12; CDR3 protein: CASRGVRYGYTF; CDR3 DNA: TGTGCCAGCAGGGGCGTACGCTATGGCTACACCTTC
clone size: -; J gene: TRBJ2-3; D gene: -; V gene: TRBV6-1; CDR3 length: 15; CDR3 protein: CASSEQRGSTDTQYF; CDR3 DNA: TGTGCCAGCAGTGAACAGAGAGGTAGCACAGATACGCAGTATTTT
clone size: -; J gene: TRBJ2-2; D gene: TRBD2; V gene: TRBV7-2; CDR3 length: 15; CDR3 protein: CASSSTSGRSGELFF; CDR3 DNA: TGTGCCAGCAGCTCGACTAGCGGAAGGTCCGGGGAGCTGTTTTTT
clone size: -; J gene: TRBJ2-3; D gene: TRBD2; V gene: TRBV24-1; CDR3 length: 17; CDR3 protein: CATSVTSGGPVTDTQYF; CDR3 DNA: TGTGCCACCAGTGTAACTAGCGGGGGGCCCGTCACAGATACGCAGTATTTT
clone size: -; J gene: TRBJ1-5; D gene: -; V gene: TRBV28; CDR3 length: 17; CDR3 protein: CASSLSKQGRGNQPQHF; CDR3 DNA: TGTGCCAGCAGCCTCAGCAAACAGGGACGAGGCAATCAGCCCCAGCATTTT
clone size: -; J gene: TRBJ1-5; D gene: -; V gene: TRBV7-7; CDR3 length: 13; CDR3 protein: CASSLVAGQPQHF; CDR3 DNA: TGTGCCAGCAGCTTAGTGGCGGGGCAGCCCCAGCATTTT
clone size: -; J gene: TRBJ2-3; D gene: -; V gene: TRBV3-1/TRBV3-2; CDR3 length: 14; CDR3 protein: CASSSWDTTDTQYF; CDR3 DNA: TGTGCCAGCAGCTCCTGGGACACCACAGATACGCAGTATTTT
clone size: -; J gene: TRBJ1-6; D gene: -; V gene: TRBV21-1; CDR3 length: 22; CDR3 protein: CASSTPRIGTRGRGSYNSPLHF; CDR3 DNA: TGTGCCAGCAGCACCCCGAGGATCGGGACAAGGGGTCGCGGCTCCTATAATTCACCCCTCCACTTT
clone size: -; J gene: TRBJ2-5; D gene: TRBD1; V gene: TRBV3-1/TRBV3-2; CDR3 length: 15; CDR3 protein: CASSPVQGVQETQYF; CDR3 DNA: TGTGCCAGCAGCCCTGTCCAGGGGGTTCAAGAGACCCAGTACTTC
clone size: -; J gene: TRBJ2-3; D gene: TRBD2; V gene: TRBV5-1; CDR3 length: 16; CDR3 protein: CASSPYSGGSTDTQYF; CDR3 DNA: TGCGCCAGCAGCCCTTATAGCGGGGGCTCCACAGATACGCAGTATTTT
clone size: medium-sized; J gene: TRBJ2-5; D gene: -; V gene: TRBV4-3; CDR3 length: 14; CDR3 protein: CASSQTRALQTQYF; CDR3 DNA: TGCGCCAGCAGCCAGACTCGAGCGCTGCAGACCCAGTACTTC
clone size: -; J gene: TRBJ2-1; D gene: TRBD1; V gene: TRBV5-1; CDR3 length: 15; CDR3 protein: CASSFTAGGYNEQFF; CDR3 DNA: TGCGCCAGCAGCTTCACGGCAGGGGGCTACAATGAGCAGTTCTTC
clone size: -; J gene: TRBJ2-2; D gene: -; V gene: TRBV10-3; CDR3 length: 18; CDR3 protein: CAISEAVGTSTNTGELFF; CDR3 DNA: TGTGCCATCAGTGAGGCCGTGGGGACATCTACGAACACCGGGGAGCTGTTTTTT
clone size: -; J gene: TRBJ2-1; D gene: -; V gene: TRBV5-1; CDR3 length: 14; CDR3 protein: CASSLRQEHNEQFF; CDR3 DNA: TGCGCCAGCAGCTTACGACAGGAACACAATGAGCAGTTCTTC
clone size: -; J gene: TRBJ2-4; D gene: -; V gene: TRBV7-9; CDR3 length: 13; CDR3 protein: CASSLAQANIQYF; CDR3 DNA: TGTGCCAGCAGCTTAGCACAGGCAAACATTCAGTACTTC
clone size: -; J gene: TRBJ2-7; D gene: -; V gene: TRBV1; CDR3 length: 16; CDR3 protein: CTSSPFRDSLTYEQYF; CDR3 DNA: TGCACCAGCAGCCCATTCCGGGACTCCTTAACCTACGAGCAGTACTTC
clone size: -; J gene: TRBJ2-1; D gene: TRBD2; V gene: TRBV19; CDR3 length: 16; CDR3 protein: CASSIDIVAGTNEQFF; CDR3 DNA: TGTGCCAGTAGTATAGACATCGTAGCGGGAACCAATGAGCAGTTCTTC